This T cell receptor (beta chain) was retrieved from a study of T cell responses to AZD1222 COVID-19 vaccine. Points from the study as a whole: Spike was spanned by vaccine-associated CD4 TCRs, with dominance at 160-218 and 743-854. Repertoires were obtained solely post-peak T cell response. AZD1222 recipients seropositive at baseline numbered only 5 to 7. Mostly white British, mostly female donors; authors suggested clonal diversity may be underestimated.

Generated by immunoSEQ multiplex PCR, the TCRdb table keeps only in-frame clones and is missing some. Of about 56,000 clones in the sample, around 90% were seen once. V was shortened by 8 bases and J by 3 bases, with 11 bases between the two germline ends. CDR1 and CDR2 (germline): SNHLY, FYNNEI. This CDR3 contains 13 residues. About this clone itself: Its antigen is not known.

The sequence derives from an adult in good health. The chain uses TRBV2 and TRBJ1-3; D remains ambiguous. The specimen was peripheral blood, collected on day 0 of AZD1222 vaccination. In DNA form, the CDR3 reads TGTGCCAGCGGGATCCTAGGTGGAAACACCATATATTTT. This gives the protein CASGILGGNTIYF.